The next 18 T cell receptor beta chains were all read from a single sample in a study of molecular identifiers for immune sequencing clone quantification. TCRdb re-derived calls from the PCR reads in MiXCR, one entry per CDR3 protein. The sample has about 70,000 distinct CDR3 sequences; 15% to 20% are singletons. The source material was naive CD8+ T cells from blood, with Jurkat cell RNA spiked in. The subset: FACS-sorted CD8+CD4-CCR7+CD45RA+ naive T cells. The receptors shown here come from a human donor in good health. Some libraries in this study had Jurkat cell RNA spiked in.

A word on this clonotype: The junction departs from the called germline gene at one end, perhaps through a read error. The chain joins TRBV5-1 to TRBJ2-3; D may be TRBD1 (6 bases). Per germline, CDR1 SGHRS and CDR2 YFSETQ. CDR3 length: 16 residues. CDR3 amino acids: CVSSLRQGPSTDTQYF. CDR3 bases: TGCGTCAGCAGCTTGAGGCAGGGGCCTAGTACAGATACGCAGTATTTT.

For this clonotype: With a much larger clone just one base away, this may be a read error. This chain connects TRBV7-8 to TRBJ2-7; TRBD2 is a possible D gene (6 bases). This CDR3 comprises 16 residues. The germline CDR1 and CDR2 sequences are SGHVS and FQNEAQ. V lost 5 bases and J 2 bases, leaving 19 bases between the germline ends. The CDR3 sequence is CASSVTAGLQTYEQYF. The CDR3 DNA sequence: TGTGCCAGCAGCGTAACTGCGGGACTCCAGACCTACGAGCAGTACTTC. Variable domain in full (rest from reference TRBV7-8 and TRBJ2-7): GAGVSQSPRYKVAKRGQDVALRCDPISGHVSLFWYQQALGQGPEFLTYFQNEAQLDKSGLPSDRFFAERPEGSVSTLKIQRTQQEDSAVYLCASSVTAGLQTYEQYFGPGTRLTVT.

There are many counts of this clonotype. The chain joins TRBV29-1 to TRBJ2-7, with D possibly matching TRBD1 (7 bases). CDR1 and CDR2 (germline): SQVTM, ANQGSEA. The V and J ends lost 4 bases and 6 bases respectively, with 16 bases between them. The CDR3 consists of 13 residues. The CDR3 DNA reads as TGCAGCGTTGTGGCAGGGGGGTTGGGCGAGCAGTACTTC. Translation: CSVVAGGLGEQYF.

J is TRBJ2-7 and V is TRBV27, with D perhaps given as TRBD1 or TRBD2 (5 bases each). This CDR3 is built from 14 residues. Trimming took off 5 bases at V and 3 bases at J, with 14 bases between the two ends. The germline CDR1 and CDR2 sequences are MNHEY and SMNVEV (reference sequence). Written as DNA, the CDR3 is TGTGCCAGCAGTCCCTCCGGGACCATCTACGAGCAGTACTTC. This gives the protein CASSPSGTIYEQYF.

On this clonotype: This may be a read error, as it is one base from a much larger clone. The chain uses TRBV2 and TRBJ1-5; no reliable D call. The CDR3 runs to 14 residues. Germline CDR1 and CDR2: SNHLY and FYNNEI. The V gene lost 4 bases and the J gene lost 0 bases, with 7 bases spanning the gap. CDR3 residues: CASSGTLSNQPQHF. The DNA of the CDR3 is TGTGCCAGCAGTGGAACGCTTAGCAATCAGCCCCAGCATTTT.

This clonotype was detected ten times or more. The rearrangement links TRBV28 to TRBJ2-3; D is unresolved. With 6 bases removed from V and 2 bases from J, the gap between germline ends came to 9 bases. The V gene's germline CDR1 is MDHEN and CDR2 SYDVKM. The CDR3 contains 13 residues. Here the CDR3 reads CASSILLTDTQYF. CDR3 coding DNA: TGTGCCAGCAGCATACTTCTCACAGATACGCAGTATTTT.

As to this clonotype: A much more abundant neighbour one base away suggests this may be a read error. V and J are TRBV4-2 and TRBJ2-7, with a possible D match to TRBD2 (5 bases). CDR1 and CDR2 (germline): LGHNA, YNFKEQ. Trimming removed 2 bases at V and 5 bases at J, with 16 bases between. The CDR3 is 15 amino acids. The CDR3 protein is CASSQRLVGADEQYF. The CDR3 DNA is TGTGCCAGCAGCCAACGTCTAGTGGGAGCTGACGAGCAGTACTTC.

Only a few counts were recorded for this clonotype. The gene calls are TRBV6-1 and TRBJ2-5, with 8 bases aligning to TRBD1. CDR3 length: 13 amino acids. V lost 6 bases to trimming and J lost 5 bases; unmatched junction nucleotides: 5. Germline CDR1 is MNHNS and CDR2 is SASEGT. This chain's CDR3 is CASSRRQGETQYF. Written as DNA, the CDR3 is TGTGCCAGCAGCAGAAGACAGGGGGAGACCCAGTACTTC.

The gene calls are TRBV9 and TRBJ1-1; 9 bases line up with TRBD1. The junction had 5 bases not matched to a gene; V was cut back by 2 bases and J by 3 bases. Per the germline V gene, CDR1 is SGDLS and CDR2 is YYNGEE. The CDR3 is 15 residues long. The CDR3 nucleotides read TGTGCCAGCAGCGTGGGACAGGGCGCTTACACTGAAGCTTTCTTT. Its protein product is CASSVGQGAYTEAFF.

This clonotype was seen many times. This chain uses TRBV24-1 with TRBJ2-1; 16 bases agree with TRBD2. V shed 5 bases and J 3 bases; nucleotides not matched to a gene: 21. Germline CDR1 KGHDR, CDR2 SFDVKD. This CDR3 comprises 23 residues. This chain's CDR3 is CATSVGGATPGTSGRVGYNEQFF. CDR3 sequence (DNA): TGTGCCACCAGTGTAGGGGGAGCTACCCCCGGGACTAGCGGGAGGGTGGGCTACAATGAGCAGTTCTTC.

This clonotype showed up many times. The chain uses TRBV29-1 and TRBJ2-7; 8 positions match TRBD1. The CDR3 sequence is 15 residues long. Trimming took 2 bases from V and 2 from J; bases not matched to a gene: 8. CDR1 SQVTM and CDR2 ANQGSEA come from the germline V gene. The chain's CDR3 is CSVEQRDRPPYEQYF. The CDR3 region has the DNA TGCAGCGTTGAACAACGGGACAGGCCCCCCTACGAGCAGTACTTC.

This clonotype appeared many times. The chain carries TRBV6-5 and TRBJ2-5; D remains ambiguous. The CDR3 is made up of 13 amino acids. Germline V gene sequence: CDR1 MNHEY, CDR2 SVGAGI. With 2 bases removed from V and 0 bases from J, the gap between germline ends came to 4 bases. Here the CDR3 reads CASSYTNQETQYF. Written as DNA, the CDR3 is TGTGCCAGCAGTTACACTAACCAAGAGACCCAGTACTTC.

Here the CDR3 reads CASSTEMNTEAFF. In DNA, the CDR3 is TGTGCCAGCAGCACGGAGATGAACACTGAAGCTTTCTTT. This chain uses TRBV12-3 or TRBV12-4 with TRBJ1-1; D remains ambiguous. Trimming shortened V by 6 bases and J by 0 bases, and 8 bases separated the two germline ends. The CDR3 is 13 residues long.

This clonotype was found many times. The CDR3 sequence: CASSLEVSHPETQYF. The CDR3 DNA is TGTGCCAGCAGCTTAGAGGTTAGCCATCCAGAGACCCAGTACTTC. V is TRBV11-2 and J is TRBJ2-5; D unclear. The length of the CDR3 is 15 residues. The V end lost 0 bases, the J end lost 4 bases, and 12 bases lay between the germline ends. Per the germline V gene, CDR1 is SGHAT and CDR2 is FQNNGV.

This clonotype was recorded a few times. It may be a read error: a sequence one base away is much more abundant. This chain joins TRBV29-1 and TRBJ2-1, with D possibly TRBD2 on 6 matching bases. The germline CDR1 and CDR2 sequences are SQVTM and ANQGSEA. The CDR3 loop spans 12 amino acids. The V gene lost 6 bases and the J gene lost 9 bases, with 15 bases spanning the gap. The CDR3 region is CSVEGLAGEQFF. The CDR3 coding sequence is TGCAGCGTGGAGGGGCTGGCCGGTGAGCAGTTCTTC.

This clonotype was recorded at least ten times. The CDR3 reads CASSLTSGVFDTQYF. CDR3 nucleotide sequence: TGTGCCAGCAGCTTGACTAGCGGGGTTTTTGATACGCAGTATTTT. The chain recombines TRBV7-8 with TRBJ2-3; 11 bases line up with TRBD2. V dropped 3 bases and J dropped 6; count of bases not matched to a gene: 5. This CDR3 contains 15 residues. CDR1 is SGHVS and CDR2 is FQNEAQ in the germline V gene.

Many counts were recorded for this clonotype. This chain joins TRBV7-8 and TRBJ2-3; 8 bases fit TRBD2. Per the germline V gene, CDR1 is SGHVS and CDR2 is FQNEAQ. Trimming at V came to 10 bases and at J to 2 bases, leaving 8 bases not matched to a gene. The CDR3 has 14 amino acids. CDR3 nucleotides: TGTGCCATCCGGGCGGGAGGCCCCACAGATACGCAGTATTTT. Amino acid sequence: CAIRAGGPTDTQYF.

To note about this clonotype: With a much larger clone just one base away, this may be a read error. The conserved closing phenylalanine or tryptophan is absent in this CDR3, likely reflecting a read error. The V and J genes are TRBV6-5 and TRBJ1-4; 8 bases fit TRBD1. Germline trimming cut 2 bases from V and 3 bases from J; bases unmatched to any gene: 2. The CDR3 has 15 amino acids. Germline V CDR1 and CDR2: MNHEY, SVGAGI. For the CDR3, the DNA is TGTGCCAGCAGTTACATGGGACAGGCTAATGAAAAACTGTTTTCT. It specifies CASSYMGQANEKLFS.